The TCR beta chain described here comes from a study of T cell changes during pregnancy in multiple sclerosis. Method: immunoSEQ multiplex PCR; TCRdb's copy keeps in-frame clones and lacks some. The data contain over 50,000 clones, 90% of them singletons. Germline assignment: CDR1 MNHEY and CDR2 SMNVEV (reference sequence). The V gene lost 5 bases and the J gene lost 8 bases, with 19 bases spanning the gap. CDR3 length equals 14 residues. The sequence was obtained from a female donor in good health, enrolled as a control in a pregnancy study. The sequencing here drew on peripheral blood, taken in the first trimester of pregnancy. This chain connects TRBV27 to TRBJ2-7; D is possibly TRBD1 (6 bases). The CDR3 loop is CASSDVDRWEKQYF. The CDR3 nucleotides are TGTGCCAGCAGTGACGTCGACAGGTGGGAAAAGCAGTACTTC.